The entry below gives a single TCR beta chain sequence along with its context. Its antigen is not known. J gave up 6 bases and V 6 bases, and 9 bases lay outside the gene matches. The CDR3 is 15 residues long. Looked up from germline, CDR1 is SGHAT and CDR2 is FQNNGV. Produced via immunoSEQ multiplex PCR; TCRdb's table is partial and in-frame only. The sample has more than 95,000 clones, 84% seen once. The sample originates from a study of T cell responses to AZD1222 COVID-19 vaccine. Study conclusions and caveats: Donor demographics were predominantly white British with a female majority; clonal diversity may be underestimated. With dominance at 160-218 and 743-854, vaccine-associated CD4 TCRs spanned spike.

The source is an adult who received the AZD1222 COVID-19 vaccine. The rearrangement uses TRBV11-2 and TRBJ2-1, with 9 bases identical to TRBD1. The sequencing used peripheral blood, collected 28 days after the second AZD1222 dose. CDR3 in DNA: TGTGCCAGCAGAGATTCGGGACAGGGTGGCAATGAGCAGTTCTTC. Residues: CASRDSGQGGNEQFF. Using reference TRBV11-2 and TRBJ2-1 for the parts outside the CDR3, the full variable domain is EAGVAQSPRYKIIEKRQSVAFWCNPISGHATLYWYQQILGQGPKLLIQFQNNGVVDDSQLPKDRFSAERLKGVDSTLKIQPAKLEDSAVYLCASRDSGQGGNEQFFGPGTRLTVL.